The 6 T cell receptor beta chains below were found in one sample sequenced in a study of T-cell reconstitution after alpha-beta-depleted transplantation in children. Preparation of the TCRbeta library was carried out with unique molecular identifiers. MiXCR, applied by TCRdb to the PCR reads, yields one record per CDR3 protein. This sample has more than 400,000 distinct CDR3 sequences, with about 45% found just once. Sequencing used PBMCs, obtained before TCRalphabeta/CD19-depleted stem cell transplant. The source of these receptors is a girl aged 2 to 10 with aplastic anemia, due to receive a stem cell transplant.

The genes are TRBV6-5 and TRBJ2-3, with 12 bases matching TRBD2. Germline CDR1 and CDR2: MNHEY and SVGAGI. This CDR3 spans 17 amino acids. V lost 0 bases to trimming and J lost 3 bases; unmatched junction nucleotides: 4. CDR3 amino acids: CASSYSASGGVTDTQYF. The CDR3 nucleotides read TGTGCCAGCAGTTACTCTGCTAGCGGGGGGGTGACAGATACGCAGTATTTT.

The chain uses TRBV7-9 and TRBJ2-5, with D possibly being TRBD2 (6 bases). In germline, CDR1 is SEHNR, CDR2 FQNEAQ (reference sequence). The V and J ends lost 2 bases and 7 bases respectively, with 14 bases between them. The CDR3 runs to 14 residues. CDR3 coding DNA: TGTGCCAGCAGCTTAACGTCTAGCGCACGGACCCAGTACTTC. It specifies CASSLTSSARTQYF.

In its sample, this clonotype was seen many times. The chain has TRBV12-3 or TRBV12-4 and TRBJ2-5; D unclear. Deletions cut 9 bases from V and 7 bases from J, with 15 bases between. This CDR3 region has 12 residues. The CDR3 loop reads CASLGVSWTQYF. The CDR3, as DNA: TGTGCCAGTCTTGGGGTCTCTTGGACCCAGTACTTC.

For the CDR3, the DNA is TGCGCCAGCGGGTATACAGGGTCGACCTACGAGCAGTACTTC. This sequence encodes CASGYTGSTYEQYF. The V and J genes are TRBV5-1 and TRBJ2-7; tentatively, D is TRBD1 (6 bases). V lost 7 bases and J 2 bases, leaving 16 bases between the germline ends. Per germline, CDR1 SGHRS and CDR2 YFSETQ. The CDR3 is made up of 14 amino acids. Drawing the rest from reference TRBV5-1 and TRBJ2-7, the complete variable domain is KAGVTQTPRYLIKTRGQQVTLSCSPISGHRSVSWYQQTPGQGLQFLFEYFSETQRNKGNFPGRFSGRQFSNSRSEMNVSTLELGDSALYLCASGYTGSTYEQYFGPGTRLTVT.

The CDR3 region is CASSQEWPLDTQYF. CDR3 nucleotides: TGTGCCAGCAGCCAAGAGTGGCCTCTGGATACGCAGTATTTT. This chain joins TRBV3-1 and TRBJ2-3; D not certain. The CDR3 length is 14 residues. Trimming left V 0 bases short and J 6 bases short, with 10 bases between. Germline V gene lookup returns CDR1 LGHDT and CDR2 YNNKEL (reference sequence).

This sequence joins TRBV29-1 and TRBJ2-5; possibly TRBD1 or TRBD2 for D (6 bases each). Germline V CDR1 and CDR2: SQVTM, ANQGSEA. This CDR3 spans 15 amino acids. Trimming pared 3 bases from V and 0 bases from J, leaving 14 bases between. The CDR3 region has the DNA TGCAGCGTTGAGGGGGGCCCTCAGTACCAAGAGACCCAGTACTTC. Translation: CSVEGGPQYQETQYF.